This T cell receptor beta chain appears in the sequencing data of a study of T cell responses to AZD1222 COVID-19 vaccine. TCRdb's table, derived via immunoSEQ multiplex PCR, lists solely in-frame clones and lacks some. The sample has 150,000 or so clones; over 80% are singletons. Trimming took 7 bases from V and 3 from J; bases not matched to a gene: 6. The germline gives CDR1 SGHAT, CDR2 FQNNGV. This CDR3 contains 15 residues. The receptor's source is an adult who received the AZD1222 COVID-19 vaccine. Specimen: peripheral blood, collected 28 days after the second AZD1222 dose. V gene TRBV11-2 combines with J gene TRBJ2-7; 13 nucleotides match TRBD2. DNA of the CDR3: TGTGCCAGCAACTCCGGGACTAGCGGGATCTACGAGCAGTACTTC. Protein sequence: CASNSGTSGIYEQYF.